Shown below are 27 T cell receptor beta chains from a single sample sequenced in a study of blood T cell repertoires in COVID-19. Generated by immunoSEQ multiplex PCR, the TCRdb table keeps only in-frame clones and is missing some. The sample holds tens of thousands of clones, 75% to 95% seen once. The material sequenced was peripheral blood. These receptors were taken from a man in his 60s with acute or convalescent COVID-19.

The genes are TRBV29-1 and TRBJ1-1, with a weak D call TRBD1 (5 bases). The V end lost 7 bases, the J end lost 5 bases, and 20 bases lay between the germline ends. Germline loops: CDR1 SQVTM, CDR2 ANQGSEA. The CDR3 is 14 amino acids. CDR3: CSERRRTGGTEAFF. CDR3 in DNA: TGCAGCGAAAGGAGGCGGACCGGGGGAACTGAAGCTTTCTTT.

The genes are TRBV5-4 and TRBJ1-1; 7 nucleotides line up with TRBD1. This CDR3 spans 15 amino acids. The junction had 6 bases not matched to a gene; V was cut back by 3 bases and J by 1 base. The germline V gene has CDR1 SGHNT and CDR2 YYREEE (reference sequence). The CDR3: CASSSYRGANTEAFF. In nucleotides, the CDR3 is TGTGCCAGCAGCTCTTACAGGGGCGCGAACACTGAAGCTTTCTTT.

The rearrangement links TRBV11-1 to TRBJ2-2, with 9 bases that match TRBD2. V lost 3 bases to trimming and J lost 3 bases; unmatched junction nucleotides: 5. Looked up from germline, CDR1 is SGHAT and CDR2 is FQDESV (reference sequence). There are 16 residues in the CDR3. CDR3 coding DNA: TGTGCCAGCAGCTTTTTTGCGGGAGGGGACACCGGGGAGCTGTTTTTT. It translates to CASSFFAGGDTGELFF. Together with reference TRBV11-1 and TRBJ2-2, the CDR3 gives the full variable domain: EAEVAQSPRYKITEKSQAVAFWCDPISGHATLYWYRQILGQGPELLVQFQDESVVDDSQLPKDRFSAERLKGVDSTLKIQPAELGDSAMYLCASSFFAGGDTGELFFGEGSRLTVL.

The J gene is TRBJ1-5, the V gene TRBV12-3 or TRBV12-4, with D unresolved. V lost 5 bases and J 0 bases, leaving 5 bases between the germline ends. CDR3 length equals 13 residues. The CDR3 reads CASSTVSNQPQHF. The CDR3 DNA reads TGTGCCAGCAGTACGGTTAGCAATCAGCCCCAGCATTTT.

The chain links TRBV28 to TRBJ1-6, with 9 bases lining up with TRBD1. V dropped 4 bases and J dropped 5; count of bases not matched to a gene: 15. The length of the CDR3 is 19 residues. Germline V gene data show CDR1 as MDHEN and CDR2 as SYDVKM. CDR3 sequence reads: CASSSHTGTGRFNNSPLHF. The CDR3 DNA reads TGTGCCAGCAGTTCACACACCGGGACAGGGAGGTTTAATAATTCACCCCTCCACTTT.

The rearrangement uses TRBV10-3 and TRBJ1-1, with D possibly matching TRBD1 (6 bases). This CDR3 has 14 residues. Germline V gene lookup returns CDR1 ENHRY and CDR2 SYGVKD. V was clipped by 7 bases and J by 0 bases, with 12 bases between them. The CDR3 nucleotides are TGTGCCATCACCAAACAGGGAATGAACACTGAAGCTTTCTTT. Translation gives CAITKQGMNTEAFF.

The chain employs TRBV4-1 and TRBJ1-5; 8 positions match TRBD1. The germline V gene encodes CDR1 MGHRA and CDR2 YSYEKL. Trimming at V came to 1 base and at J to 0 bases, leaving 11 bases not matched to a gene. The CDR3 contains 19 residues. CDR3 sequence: CASSQGPGQGIYSNQPQHF. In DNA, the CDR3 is TGCGCCAGCAGCCAAGGGCCCGGACAGGGAATTTATAGCAATCAGCCCCAGCATTTT.

Here the CDR3 reads CASSFRGDGSSYNEQFF. CDR3 nucleotides: TGCGCCAGCAGCTTTCGCGGCGACGGGAGCTCCTACAATGAGCAGTTCTTC. The rearrangement joins TRBV5-1 to TRBJ2-1; tentative D call: TRBD2 (6 bases). Germline CDR1 and CDR2: SGHRS and YFSETQ. V gave up 2 bases and J gave up 0 bases, with 15 bases separating them. The CDR3 consists of 17 residues.

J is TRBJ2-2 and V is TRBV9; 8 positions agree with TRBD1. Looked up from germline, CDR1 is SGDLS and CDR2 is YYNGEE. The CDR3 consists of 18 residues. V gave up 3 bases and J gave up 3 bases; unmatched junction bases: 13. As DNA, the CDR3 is TGTGCCAGCAGCGACAACTGGGACAGGCCGACGGACACCGGGGAGCTGTTTTTT. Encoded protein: CASSDNWDRPTDTGELFF.

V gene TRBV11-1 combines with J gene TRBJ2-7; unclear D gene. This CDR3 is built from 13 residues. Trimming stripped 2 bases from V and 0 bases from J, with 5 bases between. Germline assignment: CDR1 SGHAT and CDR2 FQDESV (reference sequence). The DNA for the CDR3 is TGTGCCAGCAGCTTACCATCCTCCTACGAGCAGTACTTC. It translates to CASSLPSSYEQYF.

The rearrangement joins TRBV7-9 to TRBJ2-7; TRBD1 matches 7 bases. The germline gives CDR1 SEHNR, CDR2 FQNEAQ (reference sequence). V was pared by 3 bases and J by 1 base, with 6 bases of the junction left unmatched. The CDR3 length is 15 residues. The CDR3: CASSFTGTASYEQYF. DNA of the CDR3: TGTGCCAGCAGCTTCACCGGGACAGCGTCCTACGAGCAGTACTTC.

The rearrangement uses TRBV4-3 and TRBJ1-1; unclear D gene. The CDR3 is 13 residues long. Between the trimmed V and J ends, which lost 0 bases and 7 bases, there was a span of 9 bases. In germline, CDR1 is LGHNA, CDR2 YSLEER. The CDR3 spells CASSQDMTLEAFF. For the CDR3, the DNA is TGCGCCAGCAGCCAAGATATGACTCTTGAAGCTTTCTTT.

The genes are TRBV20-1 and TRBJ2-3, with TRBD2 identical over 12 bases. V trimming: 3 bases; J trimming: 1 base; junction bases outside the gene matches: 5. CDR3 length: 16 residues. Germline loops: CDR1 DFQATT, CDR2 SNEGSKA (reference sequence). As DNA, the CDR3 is TGCAGTGCTAGTACGGGACTAGCGGGTGGCACAGATACGCAGTATTTT. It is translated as CSASTGLAGGTDTQYF.

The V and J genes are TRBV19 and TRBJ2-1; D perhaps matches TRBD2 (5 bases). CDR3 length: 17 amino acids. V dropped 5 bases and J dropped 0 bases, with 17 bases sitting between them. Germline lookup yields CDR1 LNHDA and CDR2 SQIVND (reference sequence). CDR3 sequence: CASSLSGEVGSYNEQFF. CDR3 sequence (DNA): TGTGCCAGTAGTTTGAGCGGAGAGGTGGGCTCCTACAATGAGCAGTTCTTC.

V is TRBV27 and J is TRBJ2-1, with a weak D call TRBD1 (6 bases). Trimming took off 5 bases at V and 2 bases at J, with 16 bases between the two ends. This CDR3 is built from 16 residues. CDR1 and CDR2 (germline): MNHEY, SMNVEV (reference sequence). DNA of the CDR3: TGTGCCAGCAGTCCTCGGGGCAGGGGTACCTACAATGAGCAGTTCTTC. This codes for CASSPRGRGTYNEQFF.

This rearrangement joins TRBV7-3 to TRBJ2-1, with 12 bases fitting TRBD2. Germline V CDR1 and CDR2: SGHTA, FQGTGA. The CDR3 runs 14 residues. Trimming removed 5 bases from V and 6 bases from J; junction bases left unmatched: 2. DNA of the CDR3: TGTGCCAGCAGCCCGACTAGCGGGAGCAATGAGCAGTTCTTC. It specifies CASSPTSGSNEQFF.

CDR3 nucleotides: TGTGCCAGCAGCCCCCAGACTAGCGGGAGGTCAGATACGCAGTATTTT. Its translation is CASSPQTSGRSDTQYF. This sequence joins TRBV7-3 and TRBJ2-3; 13 nucleotides match TRBD2. From germline, CDR1 is SGHTA and CDR2 FQGTGA. This CDR3 contains 16 residues. The ends lost 5 bases at V and 4 bases at J; junction bases unmatched: 6.

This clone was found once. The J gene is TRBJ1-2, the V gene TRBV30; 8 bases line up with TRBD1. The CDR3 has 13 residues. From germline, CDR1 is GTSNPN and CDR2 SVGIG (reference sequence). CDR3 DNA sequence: TGTGCTTTATTCAGGGGGCCTGAATATGGCTACACCTTC. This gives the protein CALFRGPEYGYTF.

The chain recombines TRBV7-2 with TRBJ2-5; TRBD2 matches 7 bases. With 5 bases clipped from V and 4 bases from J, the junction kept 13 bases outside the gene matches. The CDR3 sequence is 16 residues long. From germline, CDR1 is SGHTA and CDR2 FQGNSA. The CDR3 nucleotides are TGTGCCAGCAGCGCCAACGGGGGAGGGCCTTTAGAGACCCAGTACTTC. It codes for CASSANGGGPLETQYF. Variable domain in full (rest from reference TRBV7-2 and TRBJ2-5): GAGVSQSPSNKVTEKGKDVELRCDPISGHTALYWYRQSLGQGLEFLIYFQGNSAPDKSGLPSDRFSAERTGGSVSTLTIQRTQQEDSAVYLCASSANGGGPLETQYFGPGTRLLVL.

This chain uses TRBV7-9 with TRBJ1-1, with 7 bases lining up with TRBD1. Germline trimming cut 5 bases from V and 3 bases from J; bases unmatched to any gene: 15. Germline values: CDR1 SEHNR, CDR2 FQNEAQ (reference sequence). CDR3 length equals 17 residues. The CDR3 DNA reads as TGTGCCAGCAGCCTACCGGGGTCGACAGGGCGGGACACTGAAGCTTTCTTT. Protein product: CASSLPGSTGRDTEAFF. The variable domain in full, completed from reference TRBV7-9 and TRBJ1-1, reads DTGVSQNPRHKITKRGQNVTFRCDPISEHNRLYWYRQTLGQGPEFLTYFQNEAQLEKSRLLSDRFSAERPKGSFSTLEIQRTEQGDSAMYLCASSLPGSTGRDTEAFFGQGTRLTVV.

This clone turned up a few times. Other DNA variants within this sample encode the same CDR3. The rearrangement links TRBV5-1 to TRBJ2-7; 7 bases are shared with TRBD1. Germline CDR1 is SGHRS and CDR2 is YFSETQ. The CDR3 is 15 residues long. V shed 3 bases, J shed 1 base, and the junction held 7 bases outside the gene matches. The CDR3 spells CASSSRQGSSYEQYF. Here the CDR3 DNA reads TGCGCCAGCAGCTCTAGACAGGGTAGTTCCTACGAGCAGTACTTC.

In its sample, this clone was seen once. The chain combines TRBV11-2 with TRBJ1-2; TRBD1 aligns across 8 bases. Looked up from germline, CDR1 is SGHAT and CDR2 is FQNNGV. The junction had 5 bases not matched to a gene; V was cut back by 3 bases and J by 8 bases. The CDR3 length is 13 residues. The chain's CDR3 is CASSFRQGLGYTF. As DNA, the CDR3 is TGTGCCAGCAGCTTTAGACAGGGGTTGGGCTACACCTTC.

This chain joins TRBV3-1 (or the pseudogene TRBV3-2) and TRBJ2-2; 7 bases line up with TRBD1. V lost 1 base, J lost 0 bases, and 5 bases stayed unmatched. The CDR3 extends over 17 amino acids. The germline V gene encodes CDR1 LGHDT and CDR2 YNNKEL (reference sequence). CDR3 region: CASSQGGGPTNTGELFF. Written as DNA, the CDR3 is TGTGCCAGCAGCCAAGGAGGGGGCCCCACGAACACCGGGGAGCTGTTTTTT.

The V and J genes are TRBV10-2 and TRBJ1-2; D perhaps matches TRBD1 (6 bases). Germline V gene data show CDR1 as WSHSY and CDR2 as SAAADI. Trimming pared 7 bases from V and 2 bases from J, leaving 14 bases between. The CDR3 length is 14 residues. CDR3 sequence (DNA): TGCGCCAGCACCTGGACAGACGGAAACTATGGCTACACCTTC. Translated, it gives CASTWTDGNYGYTF.

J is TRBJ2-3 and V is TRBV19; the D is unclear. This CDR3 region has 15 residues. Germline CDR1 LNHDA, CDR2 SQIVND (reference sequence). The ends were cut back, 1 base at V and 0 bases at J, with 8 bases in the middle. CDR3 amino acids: CASSIVGSSTDTQYF. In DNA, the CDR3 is TGTGCCAGTAGTATAGTGGGCAGTAGCACAGATACGCAGTATTTT.

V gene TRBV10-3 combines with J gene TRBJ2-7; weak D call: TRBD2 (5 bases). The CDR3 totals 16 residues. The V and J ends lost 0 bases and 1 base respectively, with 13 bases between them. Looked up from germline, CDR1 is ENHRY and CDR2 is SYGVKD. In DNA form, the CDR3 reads TGTGCCATCAGTGAGTCGAGGGTTTTGGAATCCTACGAGCAGTACTTC. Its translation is CAISESRVLESYEQYF.

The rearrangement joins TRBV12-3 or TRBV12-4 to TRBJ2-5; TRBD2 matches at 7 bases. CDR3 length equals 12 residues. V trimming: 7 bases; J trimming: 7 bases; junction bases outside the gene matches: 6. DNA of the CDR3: TGTGCCAGCACCAAGATAGCGGGGACCCAGTACTTC. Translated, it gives CASTKIAGTQYF.